The entry below gives a single T cell receptor beta chain sequence along with its context. No antigen is known for it. The study sampled nominally healthy donors, though unrecorded immune exposures were likely. This record belongs to a study of cytomegalovirus exposure and HLA in healthy donors. Study-level points and caveats: On later analysis, the bulk of CMV-associated TCR beta chains appeared to be HLA-restricted.

PCR involved 60 Vbeta and 13 Jbeta primers. TCRdb keeps only in-frame clones here, not all; method: immunoSEQ multiplex PCR. This sample's table reports some 42,000 clones. Germline V lookup: CDR1 SGHTA, CDR2 FQGNSA. This CDR3 comprises 15 residues. V shed 5 bases and J 8 bases; nucleotides not matched to a gene: 7. The chain couples TRBV7-2 to TRBJ1-6; 9 positions agree with TRBD1. The origin of this receptor is a man aged 25-45 years in good health and CMV-seronegative. Specimen: PBMCs. CDR3 protein: CASSRGDREDSPLHF. For the CDR3, the DNA is TGTGCCAGCAGCAGAGGGGACAGGGAGGATTCACCCCTCCACTTT.